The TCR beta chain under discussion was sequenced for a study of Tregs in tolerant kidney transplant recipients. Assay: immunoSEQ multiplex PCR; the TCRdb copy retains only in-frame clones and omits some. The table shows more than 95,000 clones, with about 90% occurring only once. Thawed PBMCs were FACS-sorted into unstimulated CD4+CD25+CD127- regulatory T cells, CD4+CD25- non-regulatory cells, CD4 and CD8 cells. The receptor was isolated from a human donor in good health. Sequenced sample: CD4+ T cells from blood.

The CDR3 is CASSSGPGETQYF. CDR3 sequence (DNA): TGTGCCAGCAGCTCCGGACCCGGAGAGACCCAGTACTTC. The chain joins TRBV7-9 to TRBJ2-5; no definite D call. The CDR3 covers 13 residues. Germline lookup yields CDR1 SEHNR and CDR2 FQNEAQ (reference sequence). The V end was cut by 4 bases, the J end by 4 bases, with 10 bases between.